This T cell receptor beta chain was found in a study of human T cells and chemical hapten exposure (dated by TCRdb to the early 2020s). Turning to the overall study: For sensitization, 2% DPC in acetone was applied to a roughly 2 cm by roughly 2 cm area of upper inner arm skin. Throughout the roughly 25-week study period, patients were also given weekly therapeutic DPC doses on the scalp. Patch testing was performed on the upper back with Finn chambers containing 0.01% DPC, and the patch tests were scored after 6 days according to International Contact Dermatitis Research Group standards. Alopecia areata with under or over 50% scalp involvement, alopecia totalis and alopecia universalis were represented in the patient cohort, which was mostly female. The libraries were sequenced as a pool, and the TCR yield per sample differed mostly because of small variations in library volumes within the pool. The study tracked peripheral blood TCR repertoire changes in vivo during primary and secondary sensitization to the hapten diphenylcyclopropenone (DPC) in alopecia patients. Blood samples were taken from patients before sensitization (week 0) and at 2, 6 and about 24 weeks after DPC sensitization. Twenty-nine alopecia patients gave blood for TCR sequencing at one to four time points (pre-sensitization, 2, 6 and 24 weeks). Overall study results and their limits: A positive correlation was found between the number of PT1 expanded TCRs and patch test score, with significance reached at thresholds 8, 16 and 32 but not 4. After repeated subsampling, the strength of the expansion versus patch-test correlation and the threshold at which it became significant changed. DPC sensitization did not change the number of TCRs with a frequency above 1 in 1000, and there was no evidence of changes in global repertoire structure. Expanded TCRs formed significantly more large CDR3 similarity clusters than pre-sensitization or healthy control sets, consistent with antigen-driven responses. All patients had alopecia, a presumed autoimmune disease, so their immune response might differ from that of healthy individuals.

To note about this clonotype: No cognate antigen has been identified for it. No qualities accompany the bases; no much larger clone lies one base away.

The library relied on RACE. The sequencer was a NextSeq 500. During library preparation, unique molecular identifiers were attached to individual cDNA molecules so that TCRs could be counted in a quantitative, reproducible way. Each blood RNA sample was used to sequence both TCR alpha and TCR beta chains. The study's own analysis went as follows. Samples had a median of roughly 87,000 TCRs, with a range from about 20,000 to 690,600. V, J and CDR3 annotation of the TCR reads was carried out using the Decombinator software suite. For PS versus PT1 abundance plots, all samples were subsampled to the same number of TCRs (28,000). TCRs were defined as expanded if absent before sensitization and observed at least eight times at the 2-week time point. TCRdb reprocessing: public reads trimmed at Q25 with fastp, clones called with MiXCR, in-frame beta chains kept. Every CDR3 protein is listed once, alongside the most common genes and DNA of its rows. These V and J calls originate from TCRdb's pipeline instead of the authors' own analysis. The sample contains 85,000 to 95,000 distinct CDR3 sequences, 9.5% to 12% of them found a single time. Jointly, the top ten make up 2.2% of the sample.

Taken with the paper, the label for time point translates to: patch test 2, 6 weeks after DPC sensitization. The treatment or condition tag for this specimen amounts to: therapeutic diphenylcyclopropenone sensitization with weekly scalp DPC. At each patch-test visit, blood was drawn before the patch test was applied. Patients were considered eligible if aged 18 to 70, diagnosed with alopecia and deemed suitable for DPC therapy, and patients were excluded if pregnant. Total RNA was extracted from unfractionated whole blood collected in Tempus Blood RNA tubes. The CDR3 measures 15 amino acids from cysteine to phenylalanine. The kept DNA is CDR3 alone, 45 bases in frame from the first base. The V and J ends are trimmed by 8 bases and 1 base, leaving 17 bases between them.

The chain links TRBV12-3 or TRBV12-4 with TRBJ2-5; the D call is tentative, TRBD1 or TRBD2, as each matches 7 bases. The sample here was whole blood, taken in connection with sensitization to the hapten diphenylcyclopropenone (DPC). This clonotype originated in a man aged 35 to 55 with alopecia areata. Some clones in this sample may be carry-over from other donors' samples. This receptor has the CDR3 CASRGSGGAQETQYF. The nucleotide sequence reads TGTGCCAGCCGTGGGTCAGGGGGGGCCCAAGAGACCCAGTACTTC.